These 14 T cell receptor beta chains share one sample of origin, sequenced in a study of graft-versus-host responses after intestinal transplantation. The starting material, graft tissue, was processed to release intraepithelial and lamina propria lymphocytes. Libraries were prepared by immunoSEQ multiplex PCR; TCRdb keeps only in-frame clonotypes and omits some of them. The sample contains about 20,000 clones, just over 75% of which appear only once. Here the sequenced sample was ileum tissue, taken 12 days after intestinal transplant. The receptors stem from a human patient who received an intestinal transplant, so some T cells may come from the graft donor.

This rearrangement joins TRBV11-3 to TRBJ2-1, with a weak D call TRBD2 (7 bases). Trimming took off 4 bases at V and 7 bases at J, with 14 bases between the two ends. The CDR3 is 14 amino acids. The germline CDR1 and CDR2 sequences are SGHNT and YENEEA. The CDR3 loop reads CASSSTGGRNEQFF. In nucleotides, the CDR3 is TGTGCCAGCAGCTCGACGGGGGGCCGGAATGAGCAGTTCTTC.

The rearrangement uses TRBV5-1 and TRBJ1-1; perhaps TRBD1 as D (5 bases). The CDR3 has 16 amino acids. CDR1 and CDR2 from the germline V gene are SGHRS and YFSETQ. V dropped 4 bases and J dropped 0 bases, with 16 bases sitting between them. CDR3 bases: TGCGCCAGCAGCCTTCCCGGGGGACTCATGAACACTGAAGCTTTCTTT. Its translation: CASSLPGGLMNTEAFF.

The J gene is TRBJ1-3, the V gene TRBV7-2; TRBD1 is a possible D gene (5 bases). CDR1 is SGHTA and CDR2 is FQGNSA in the germline V gene. V was pared by 0 bases and J by 4 bases, with 10 bases between. The CDR3 has 15 residues. CDR3 protein: CASSLAQAGGNTIYF. The CDR3, as DNA: TGTGCCAGCAGCTTAGCACAGGCAGGAGGAAACACCATATATTTT.

The genes are TRBV29-1 and TRBJ2-1; TRBD2 might be the D (5 bases). CDR1 and CDR2 (germline): SQVTM, ANQGSEA. CDR3 length: 14 amino acids. V was clipped by 4 bases and J by 6 bases, with 16 bases between them. Here the CDR3 DNA reads TGCAGCGTTGGGCTAGCCCTTTATACCAATGAGCAGTTCTTC. It yields the protein CSVGLALYTNEQFF.

This chain joins TRBV5-6 and TRBJ2-1; 8 nucleotides match TRBD2. CDR1 SGHDT and CDR2 YYEEEE come from the germline V gene. This CDR3 contains 15 residues. Losses at the gene ends were 6 bases for V and 6 bases for J; bases not matched to a gene: 11. The CDR3 here is CASKDERENGNEQFF. Written as DNA, the CDR3 is TGTGCCAGCAAAGATGAGCGGGAGAATGGCAATGAGCAGTTCTTC.

The V call is TRBV4-1, the J call TRBJ1-5; D gene unclear. There are 15 residues in the CDR3. Looked up from germline, CDR1 is MGHRA and CDR2 is YSYEKL. V dropped 0 bases and J dropped 0 bases, with 6 bases sitting between them. CDR3 in amino acids: CASSQEEYSNQPQHF. CDR3 sequence (DNA): TGCGCCAGCAGCCAAGAAGAGTATAGCAATCAGCCCCAGCATTTT.

The CDR3 nucleotides read TGTGCCAGCAGCCAAGCAGAGGCGAGTGGAGACATTCAGTACTTC. It codes for CASSQAEASGDIQYF. The chain recombines TRBV4-2 with TRBJ2-4; D gene ambiguous. This CDR3 is 15 amino acids long. Per the germline V gene, CDR1 is LGHNA and CDR2 is YNFKEQ. Trimming shortened V by 1 base and J by 8 bases, and 15 bases separated the two germline ends.

V gene TRBV2 combines with J gene TRBJ2-5; 10 bases align to TRBD2. The germline gives CDR1 SNHLY, CDR2 FYNNEI. This CDR3 contains 15 residues. Trimming at V came to 6 bases and at J to 2 bases, leaving 6 bases not matched to a gene. The CDR3 coding sequence is TGTGCCAGCAGGGGAGCGGGGGGGCGTCAAGAGACCCAGTACTTC. Its protein product is CASRGAGGRQETQYF.

The chain employs TRBV9 and TRBJ2-7, with D tentatively TRBD2 (6 bases). V lost 4 bases and J 6 bases, leaving 17 bases between the germline ends. The CDR3 sequence is 14 residues long. Germline V lookup: CDR1 SGDLS, CDR2 YYNGEE. The CDR3 bases are TGTGCCAGCAGCCCGGGGGTCGCAACTGGCGAGCAGTACTTC. It encodes CASSPGVATGEQYF.

This chain connects TRBV7-9 to TRBJ2-5, with 14 bases lining up with TRBD2. CDR1 is SEHNR and CDR2 is FQNEAQ in the germline V gene (reference sequence). The CDR3 length is 16 residues. The V and J ends lost 4 bases and 1 base, in that order; junction bases with no gene match: 2. CDR3 nucleotides: TGTGCCAGCAGCTCGGGGACTAGCGGGGGCCAAGAGACCCAGTACTTC. Protein product: CASSSGTSGGQETQYF.

The chain carries TRBV9 and TRBJ1-5; maybe TRBD1 (5 bases). The CDR3 spans 14 residues. Germline CDR1 and CDR2: SGDLS and YYNGEE. V was cut by 4 bases and J by 6 bases, with 14 bases left in between. As DNA, the CDR3 is TGTGCCAGCAGCCCTGATTTGGGGGGTCAGCCCCAGCATTTT. This gives the protein CASSPDLGGQPQHF.

The chain has TRBV10-2 and TRBJ2-3, with a weak D call TRBD2 (6 bases). The germline V gene has CDR1 WSHSY and CDR2 SAAADI. The length of the CDR3 is 15 residues. V was trimmed by 5 bases and J by 2 bases, leaving 14 bases between them. As DNA, the CDR3 is TGCGCCAGCAGTCGTCTGGGGGAGGCCACAGATACGCAGTATTTT. Translation: CASSRLGEATDTQYF.

V usage is TRBV27 and J usage is TRBJ1-2, with 7 bases matching TRBD1. J gave up 3 bases and V 9 bases, and 1 base lay outside the gene matches. The CDR3 consists of 11 residues. CDR1 MNHEY and CDR2 SMNVEV come from the germline V gene (reference sequence). The CDR3 protein is CARQGDYGYTF. CDR3 bases: TGTGCCAGGCAGGGGGACTATGGCTACACCTTC.

The chain couples TRBV7-9 to TRBJ1-2; 9 bases align to TRBD1. CDR1 and CDR2 (germline): SEHNR, FQNEAQ (reference sequence). With V trimmed by 4 bases and J by 6 bases, 9 bases remained unmatched. The CDR3 covers 15 residues. The CDR3 DNA follows: TGTGCCAGCAGCTCGACCCCGGGACAGGGTCATGGCTACACCTTC. Protein sequence: CASSSTPGQGHGYTF.